These T cell receptor beta chains were read from a single sample in a study of breast tumors, draining lymph nodes, adjacent tissues. One entry per CDR3 protein results from TCRdb running MiXCR on the multiplex PCR reads. The data show fewer than 140,000 distinct CDR3 sequences, 30% seen once. The sequenced sample was axillary lymph node tissue. The receptors were sampled from a female donor with breast cancer. Some clones in this sample may be carry-over from other donors' samples. CDR3s include the opening cysteine and the closing phenylalanine or tryptophan. A D gene is named only where the DNA matches it firmly. Not all rows give a size; the values are once, few, many and, for expanded clones, a class.

J gene | clone size | V gene | D gene | CDR3 protein | CDR3 DNA
TRBJ2-1 | many | TRBV12-3/TRBV12-4 | NA | CASSFRGDGNEQFF | TGTGCCAGCAGTTTCAGGGGGGATGGCAATGAGCAGTTCTTC
TRBJ1-2 | many | TRBV6-5 | NA | CASSYGQGLNYGYTF | TGTGCCAGCAGTTACGGGCAGGGGCTTAACTATGGCTACACCTTC
TRBJ2-3 | many | TRBV4-3 | NA | CASSPSKGTDTQYF | TGCGCCAGCAGCCCCTCTAAGGGCACAGATACGCAGTATTTT
TRBJ2-2 | many | TRBV20-1 | TRBD2 | CSARASGAATTGELFF | TGCAGTGCTAGAGCAAGCGGGGCCGCGACCACCGGGGAGCTGTTTTTT
TRBJ1-5 | few | TRBV6-6 | TRBD1 | CASSHPPQGTEHNQPQHF | TGTGCCAGCAGTCATCCTCCCCAAGGGACAGAACACAATCAGCCCCAGCATTTT
TRBJ1-2 | many | TRBV3-1 | TRBD1 | CASSQYDRVFGYTF | TGTGCCAGCAGCCAATACGACAGGGTTTTTGGCTACACCTTC
TRBJ2-3 | few | TRBV20-1 | NA | CSPWGGQSTDTQYF | TGCAGTCCCTGGGGGGGACAGAGCACAGATACGCAGTATTTT
TRBJ2-7 | few | TRBV5-6 | NA | CASSSTYTSYEQYF | TGTGCCAGCAGCTCTACTTATACCTCCTACGAGCAGTACTTC
TRBJ1-2 | many | TRBV15 | NA | CATSRGGSLYYGYTF | TGTGCCACCAGCAGAGGAGGGTCACTTTATTATGGCTACACCTTC
TRBJ1-6 | many | TRBV11-2 | NA | CASSSPGTNSPLHF | TGTGCCAGCAGCTCCCCCGGGACGAATTCACCCCTCCACTTT
TRBJ1-2 | many | TRBV12-3/TRBV12-4 | NA | CASNGYQGTYGYTF | TGTGCCAGCAACGGCTATCAGGGGACCTATGGCTACACCTTC
TRBJ2-3 | many | TRBV12-5 | NA | CASGHLPAGDTQYF | TGTGCTAGTGGCCATCTCCCCGCTGGAGATACGCAGTATTTT
TRBJ1-3 | NA | TRBV4-3 | NA | CASSQVGTGNTIYF | TGCGCCAGCAGCCAAGTAGGGACTGGAAACACCATATATTTT
TRBJ1-5 | many | TRBV9 | NA | CAMSDRPSNQPQHF | TGTGCCATGTCCGATAGGCCCAGCAATCAGCCCCAGCATTTT
TRBJ1-6 | many | TRBV12-3/TRBV12-4 | NA | CASSFRTGSSYNSPLHF | TGTGCCAGCAGTTTTCGTACGGGGAGCTCCTATAATTCACCCCTCCACTTT
TRBJ2-5 | NA | TRBV7-7 | TRBD2 | CASSGTSGETQYF | TGTGCTAGCAGCGGGACTAGCGGGGAGACCCAGTACTTC
TRBJ1-2 | many | TRBV4-1 | TRBD1 | CASSQDGQGYYGYTF | TGCGCCAGCAGCCAAGACGGACAGGGGTACTATGGCTACACCTTC
TRBJ2-1 | many | TRBV29-1 | TRBD2 | CSVQAGPYNEQFF | TGCAGCGTCCAAGCGGGACCGTACAATGAGCAGTTCTTC
TRBJ2-3 | many | TRBV11-2 | TRBD2 | CASSVGLAGADTQYF | TGTGCCAGCAGCGTTGGGCTAGCGGGGGCAGATACGCAGTATTTT
TRBJ2-7 | many | TRBV7-9 | TRBD2 | CASSLGGLAGSYEQYF | TGTGCCAGCAGCTTAGGAGGACTAGCGGGTTCCTACGAGCAGTACTTC
TRBJ2-7 | many | TRBV29-1 | TRBD1 | CSVTPPGQGMEQYF | TGCAGCGTGACACCCCCGGGACAGGGGATGGAGCAGTACTTC
TRBJ1-2 | many | TRBV20-1 | NA | CSARDLMYGYTF | TGCAGTGCTCGGGACCTGATGTATGGCTACACCTTC
TRBJ1-1 | few | TRBV20-1 | TRBD1 | CSARGAGGVGTEAFF | TGCAGTGCTAGAGGGGCAGGGGGCGTTGGCACTGAAGCTTTCTTT
TRBJ1-5 | many | TRBV6-1 | NA | CASRPISNQPQHF | TGTGCCAGCAGGCCGATTAGCAATCAGCCCCAGCATTTT
TRBJ2-5 | many | TRBV20-1 | NA | CSASTRDAGETQYF | TGCAGTGCTAGTACTCGGGACGCTGGGGAGACCCAGTACTTC
TRBJ2-7 | once | TRBV7-9 | TRBD1 | CASSLGVGDRGLHHEQYF | TGTGCCAGCAGCTTAGGGGTGGGGGACAGGGGGTTACACCACGAGCAGTATTTC
TRBJ1-4 | NA | TRBV20-1 | NA | CSATAEGGRGEKLFF | TGCAGTGCAACCGCAGAGGGGGGGCGAGGCGAAAAACTGTTTTTT
TRBJ1-5 | many | TRBV6-2/TRBV6-3 | NA | CASSYGGAGQPQHF | TGTGCCAGCAGTTACGGGGGGGCGGGTCAGCCCCAGCATTTT
TRBJ2-3 | many | TRBV12-3/TRBV12-4 | TRBD1 | CASSPGQGVDTQYF | TGTGCCAGCAGCCCCGGACAGGGAGTCGATACGCAGTATTTT
TRBJ2-3 | many | TRBV5-5 | TRBD2 | CASSLSGRQGDTQYF | TGTGCCAGCAGCTTAAGCGGGAGGCAGGGAGATACGCAGTATTTT
TRBJ1-1 | few | TRBV12-3/TRBV12-4 | NA | CASSLYPGPHGVGGAFF | TGTGCCAGCAGTCTTTATCCGGGACCTCATGGGGTGGGTGGAGCTTTCTTT
TRBJ2-1 | many | TRBV30 | NA | CAWSKGYNEQFF | TGTGCCTGGAGTAAGGGGTACAATGAGCAGTTCTTC
TRBJ2-1 | many | TRBV6-5 | NA | CASSPTDGAQFF | TGTGCCAGCAGCCCCACGGACGGCGCGCAGTTCTTC
TRBJ2-1 | NA | TRBV4-2 | TRBD2 | CAGSYSGTSGSLYNEQFF | TGTGCCGGCAGCTATAGTGGAACTAGCGGGAGTTTGTACAATGAGCAGTTCTTC
TRBJ1-3 | many | TRBV2 | NA | CAGGSGNTIYF | TGTGCCGGGGGCTCTGGAAACACCATATATTTT
TRBJ2-7 | NA | TRBV28 | NA | CASSQYYEQYF | TGTGCCAGCAGTCAGTACTACGAGCAGTACTTC
TRBJ1-4 | many | TRBV3-1 | NA | CASSQEKFGNEKLFF | TGTGCCAGCAGCCAAGAGAAATTTGGGAACGAAAAACTGTTTTTT
TRBJ2-5 | many | TRBV20-1 | NA | CSARDPRGLRETQYF | TGCAGTGCTAGAGATCCAAGGGGCCTAAGAGAGACCCAGTACTTC
TRBJ1-4 | many | TRBV7-9 | TRBD1 | CASMTGINEKLFF | TGTGCCAGCATGACAGGGATTAATGAAAAACTGTTTTTT
TRBJ2-5 | many | TRBV2 | TRBD2 | CASSEVSGGPQETQYF | TGTGCCAGCAGTGAGGTTAGCGGGGGCCCCCAAGAGACCCAGTACTTC
TRBJ2-3 | many | TRBV20-1 | TRBD2 | CSASLGGIMDTQYF | TGCAGTGCTAGTTTGGGAGGGATAATGGATACGCAGTATTTT
TRBJ1-2 | many | TRBV5-6 | TRBD1 | CASSLVTGGAHGYTF | TGTGCCAGCAGCTTAGTAACAGGGGGCGCACATGGCTACACCTTC
TRBJ2-7 | many | TRBV18 | NA | CASSPPQGRAYEQYF | TGTGCCAGCTCACCACCGCAGGGGCGCGCCTACGAGCAGTACTTC
TRBJ2-1 | NA | TRBV19 | TRBD1 | CASSIGTVYNEQFF | TGTGCCAGTAGTATCGGGACAGTTTACAATGAGCAGTTCTTC
TRBJ2-3 | many | TRBV6-1 | NA | CAGASTDTQYF | TGTGCCGGCGCGAGCACAGATACGCAGTATTTT
TRBJ2-1 | many | TRBV10-3 | TRBD2 | CAIRSPTSGGRSSYNEQFF | TGTGCCATCAGGTCCCCGACTAGCGGGGGCCGGAGCTCCTACAATGAGCAGTTCTTC